This section outlines one TCR beta chain sequence together with its context. Trimming shortened V by 1 base and J by 9 bases, and 11 bases separated the two germline ends. The germline CDR1 and CDR2 sequences are SGHDT and YYEEEE. The CDR3 is made up of 12 amino acids. These data originate in a study of PD-L1 blockade in urothelial cancer. Background on the study: Study patients had been treated with 0 to 3 previous chemotherapy regimens. T cells numbered a median of about 150,000 in the blood samples.

Synthetic TCR analog templates were spiked into each PCR. Produced via immunoSEQ multiplex PCR; TCRdb's table is partial and in-frame only. Of approximately 24,000 clones in the sample, 65% to 90% are singletons; the top ten hold approximately 31%. This TCR came from a man aged 55 to 70 with urothelial cancer. This material consisted of PBMCs, taken around atezolizumab (anti-PD-L1) treatment. The gene calls are TRBV5-6 and TRBJ2-7; tentative D call: TRBD2 (6 bases). CDR3 sequence: CASSLRGSGQYF. In DNA form, the CDR3 reads TGTGCCAGCAGCTTGCGGGGGTCCGGGCAGTACTTC.